What follows is one TCR beta chain and its context. This sample stems from a study of shared T cell receptors in the human thymus. Only in-frame clones appear in the TCRdb table, and some are missing; sequencing was by immunoSEQ multiplex PCR. The repertoire holds 700,000 or so clones, 70% to 90% seen once, with approximately 0.01% in the top ten. V lost 3 bases, J lost 10 bases, and 9 bases stayed unmatched. The CDR3 totals 13 residues. The germline gives CDR1 SQVTM, CDR2 ANQGSEA. The data also belong to a second study, concerning human thymus T cells. Per that study: From resections taken during corrective heart surgery, the thymus tissue was obtained.

Material: thymocytes. The gene calls are TRBV29-1 and TRBJ1-2; 9 nucleotides align to TRBD1. This receptor was taken from a girl less than two years old with a congenital heart defect. The CDR3 coding sequence is TGCAGCGTTGAGGGGACAGGGTGTGCCCCCTACACCTTC. Protein product: CSVEGTGCAPYTF. The variable domain in full, completed from reference TRBV29-1 and TRBJ1-2, reads SAVISQKPSRDICQRGTSLTIQCQVDSQVTMMFWYRQQPGQSLTLIATANQGSEATYESGFVIDKFPISRPNLTFSTLTVSNMSPEDSSIYLCSVEGTGCAPYTFGSGTRLTVV.